This section outlines one TCR beta chain sequence together with its context. The data belong to a study of blood T cell repertoires in COVID-19. Overall study context: T cells, B-cell-depleted T cells, or PBMCs provided the cDNA or gDNA that served as material.

This table comes from immunoSEQ multiplex PCR, and its TCRdb copy is limited to in-frame clones, with some not included. The data show hundreds of thousands of clones, 70% to 90% seen once. Assignments of participants to cohorts depended upon their own reported clinical history. The receptor comes from a man aged 25 to 40 who had recovered from COVID-19. Sequencing input: PBMCs or T cells enriched from blood (not recorded which).

The DNA of the CDR3 is TGCAGCGTTGAAGGAACGCAGGAGAACACTGAAGCTTTCTTT. Translating gives CSVEGTQENTEAFF. The chain recombines TRBV29-1 with TRBJ1-1; no firm D call. Deletions cut 1 base from V and 1 base from J, with 10 bases between. This CDR3 contains 14 residues. Germline V lookup: CDR1 SQVTM, CDR2 ANQGSEA.